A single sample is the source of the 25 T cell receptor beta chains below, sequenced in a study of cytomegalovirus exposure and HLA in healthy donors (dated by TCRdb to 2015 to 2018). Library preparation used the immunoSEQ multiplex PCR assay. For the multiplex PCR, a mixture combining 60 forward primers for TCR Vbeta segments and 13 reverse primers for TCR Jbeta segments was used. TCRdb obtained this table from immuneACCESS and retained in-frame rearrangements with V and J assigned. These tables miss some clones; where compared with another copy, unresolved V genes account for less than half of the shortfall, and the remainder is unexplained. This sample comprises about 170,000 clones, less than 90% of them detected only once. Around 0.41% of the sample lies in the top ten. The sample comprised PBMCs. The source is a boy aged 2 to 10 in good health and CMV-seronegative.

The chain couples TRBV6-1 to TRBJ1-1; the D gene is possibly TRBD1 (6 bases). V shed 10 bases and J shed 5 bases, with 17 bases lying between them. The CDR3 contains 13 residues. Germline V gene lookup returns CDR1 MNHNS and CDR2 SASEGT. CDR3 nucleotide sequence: TGTGCCACCAACGAGGGGGGGCGAACTGAAGCTTTCTTT. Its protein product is CATNEGGRTEAFF.

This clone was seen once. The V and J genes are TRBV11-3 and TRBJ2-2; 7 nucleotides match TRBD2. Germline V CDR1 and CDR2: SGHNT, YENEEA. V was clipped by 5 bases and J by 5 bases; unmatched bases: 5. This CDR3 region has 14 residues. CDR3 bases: TGTGCCAGCAGCCGGGGCGGGGGTACCGGGGAGCTGTTTTTT. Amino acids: CASSRGGGTGELFF.

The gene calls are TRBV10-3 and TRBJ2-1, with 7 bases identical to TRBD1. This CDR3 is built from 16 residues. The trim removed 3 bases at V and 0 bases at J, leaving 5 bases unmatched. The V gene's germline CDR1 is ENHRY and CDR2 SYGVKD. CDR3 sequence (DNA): TGTGCCATCAGTGAACAGGGGCGGTACTCCTACAATGAGCAGTTCTTC. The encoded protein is CAISEQGRYSYNEQFF.

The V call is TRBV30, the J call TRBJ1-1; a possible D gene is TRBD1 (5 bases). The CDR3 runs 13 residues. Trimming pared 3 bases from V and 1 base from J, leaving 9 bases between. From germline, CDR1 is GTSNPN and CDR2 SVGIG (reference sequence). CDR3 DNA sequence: TGTGCCTGGAGCGACAGAGGGAACACTGAAGCTTTCTTT. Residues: CAWSDRGNTEAFF.

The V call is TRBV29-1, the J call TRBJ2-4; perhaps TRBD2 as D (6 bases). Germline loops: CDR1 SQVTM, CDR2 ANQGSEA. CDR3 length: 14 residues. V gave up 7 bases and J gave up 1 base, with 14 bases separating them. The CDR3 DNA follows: TGCAGCGGTCTTTGGAGGGAGGCCAAAAACATTCAGTACTTC. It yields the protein CSGLWREAKNIQYF.

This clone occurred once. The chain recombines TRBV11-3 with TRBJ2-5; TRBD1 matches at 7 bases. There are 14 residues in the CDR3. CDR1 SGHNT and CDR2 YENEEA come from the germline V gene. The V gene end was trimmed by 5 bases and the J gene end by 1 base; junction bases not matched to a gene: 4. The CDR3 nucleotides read TGTGCCAGCAGCAGGGGGACAGCCCAAGAGACCCAGTACTTC. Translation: CASSRGTAQETQYF.

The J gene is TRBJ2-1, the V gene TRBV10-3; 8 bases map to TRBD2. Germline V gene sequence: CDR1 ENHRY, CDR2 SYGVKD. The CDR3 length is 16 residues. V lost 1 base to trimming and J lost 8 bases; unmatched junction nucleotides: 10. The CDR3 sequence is CAISEFEHGGVDEQFF. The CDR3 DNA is TGTGCCATCAGTGAGTTCGAGCACGGGGGGGTAGATGAGCAGTTCTTC.

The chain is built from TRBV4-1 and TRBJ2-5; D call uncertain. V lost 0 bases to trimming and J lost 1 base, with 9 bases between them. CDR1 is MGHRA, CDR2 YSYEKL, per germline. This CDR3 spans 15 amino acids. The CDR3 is CASSQEAGSQETQYF. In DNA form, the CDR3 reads TGCGCCAGCAGCCAAGAAGCAGGCAGCCAAGAGACCCAGTACTTC.

CDR3 nucleotide sequence: TGTGCCAGCAGCCGACCGGGACTAGCGGGAGGGCGGTACGGTGAGCAGTTCTTC. This codes for CASSRPGLAGGRYGEQFF. The V and J genes are TRBV5-6 and TRBJ2-1; 16 bases fit TRBD2. The CDR3 runs 18 residues. Per the germline V gene, CDR1 is SGHDT and CDR2 is YYEEEE. V shed 4 bases and J 9 bases; nucleotides not matched to a gene: 13.

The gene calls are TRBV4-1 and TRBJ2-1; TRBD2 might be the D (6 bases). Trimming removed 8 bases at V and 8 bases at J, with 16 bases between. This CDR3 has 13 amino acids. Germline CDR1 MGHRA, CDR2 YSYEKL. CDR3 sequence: CASREYEVDEQFF. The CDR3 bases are TGCGCCAGCCGGGAGTATGAGGTGGATGAGCAGTTCTTC.

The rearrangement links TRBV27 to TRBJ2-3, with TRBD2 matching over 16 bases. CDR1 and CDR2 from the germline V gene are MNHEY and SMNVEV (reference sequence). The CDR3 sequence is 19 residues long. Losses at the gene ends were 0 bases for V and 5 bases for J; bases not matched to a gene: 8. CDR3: CASSLSRGTSGRALDTQYF. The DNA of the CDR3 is TGTGCCAGCAGTTTATCCCGTGGGACTAGCGGGAGGGCCTTAGATACGCAGTATTTT.

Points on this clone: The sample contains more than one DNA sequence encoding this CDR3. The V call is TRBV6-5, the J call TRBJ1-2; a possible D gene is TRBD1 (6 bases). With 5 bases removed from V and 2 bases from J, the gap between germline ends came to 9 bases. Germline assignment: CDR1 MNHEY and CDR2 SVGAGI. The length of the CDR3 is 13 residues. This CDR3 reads CASSRQGNYGYTF. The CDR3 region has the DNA TGTGCCAGCAGTCGCCAGGGGAACTATGGCTACACCTTC.

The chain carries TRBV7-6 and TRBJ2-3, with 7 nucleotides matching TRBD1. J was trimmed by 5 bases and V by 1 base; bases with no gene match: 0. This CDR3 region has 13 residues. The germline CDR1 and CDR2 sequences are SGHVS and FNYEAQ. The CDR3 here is CASSLGQGDTQYF. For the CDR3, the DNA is TGTGCCAGCAGCTTAGGACAGGGAGATACGCAGTATTTT.

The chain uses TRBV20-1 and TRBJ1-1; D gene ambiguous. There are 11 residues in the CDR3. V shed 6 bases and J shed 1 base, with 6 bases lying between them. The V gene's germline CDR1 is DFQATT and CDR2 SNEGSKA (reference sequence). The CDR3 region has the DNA TGCAGTGCCACAGAGAACACTGAAGCTTTCTTT. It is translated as CSATENTEAFF.

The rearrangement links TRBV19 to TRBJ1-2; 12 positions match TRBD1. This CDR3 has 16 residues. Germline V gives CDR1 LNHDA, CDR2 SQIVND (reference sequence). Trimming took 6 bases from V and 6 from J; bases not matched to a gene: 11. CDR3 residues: CASRYTGTGGADGYTF. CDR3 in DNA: TGTGCCAGTAGGTACACCGGGACAGGGGGCGCGGATGGCTACACCTTC.

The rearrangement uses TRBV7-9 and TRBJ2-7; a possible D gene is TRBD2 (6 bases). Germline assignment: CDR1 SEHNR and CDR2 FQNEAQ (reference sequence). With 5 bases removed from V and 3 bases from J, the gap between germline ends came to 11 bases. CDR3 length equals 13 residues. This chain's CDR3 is CASSVDYHYEQYF. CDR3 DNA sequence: TGTGCCAGCAGCGTGGACTATCACTACGAGCAGTACTTC. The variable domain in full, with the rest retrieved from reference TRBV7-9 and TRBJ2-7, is DTGVSQNPRHKITKRGQNVTFRCDPISEHNRLYWYRQTLGQGPEFLTYFQNEAQLEKSRLLSDRFSAERPKGSFSTLEIQRTEQGDSAMYLCASSVDYHYEQYFGPGTRLTVT.

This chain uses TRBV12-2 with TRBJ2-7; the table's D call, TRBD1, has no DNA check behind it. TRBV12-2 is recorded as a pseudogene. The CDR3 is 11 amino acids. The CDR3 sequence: CASRSQPEQYF. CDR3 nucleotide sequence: TGTGCAAGTCGCTCACAACCCGAGCAGTACTTC.

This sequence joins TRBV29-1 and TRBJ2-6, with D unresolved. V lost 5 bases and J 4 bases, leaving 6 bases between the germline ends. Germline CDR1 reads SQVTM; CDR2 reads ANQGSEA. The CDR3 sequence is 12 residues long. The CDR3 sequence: CSVLSGANVLTF. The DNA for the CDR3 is TGCAGCGTTTTATCCGGGGCCAACGTCCTGACTTTC.

CDR3 amino acids: CASSIVWGRGREETQYF. CDR3 DNA: TGTGCCAGTAGTATAGTTTGGGGCAGGGGGCGCGAGGAGACCCAGTACTTC. V is TRBV19 and J is TRBJ2-5; TRBD1 matches 8 bases. The ends lost 1 base at V and 5 bases at J; junction bases unmatched: 12. The germline V gene has CDR1 LNHDA and CDR2 SQIVND (reference sequence). This CDR3 has 17 amino acids.

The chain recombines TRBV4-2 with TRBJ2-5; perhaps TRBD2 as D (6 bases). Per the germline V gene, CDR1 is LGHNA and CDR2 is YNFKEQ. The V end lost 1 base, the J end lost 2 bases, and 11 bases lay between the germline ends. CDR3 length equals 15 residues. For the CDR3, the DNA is TGTGCCAGCAGCCAAGGAGGACGGGGGCAAGAGACCCAGTACTTC. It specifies CASSQGGRGQETQYF.

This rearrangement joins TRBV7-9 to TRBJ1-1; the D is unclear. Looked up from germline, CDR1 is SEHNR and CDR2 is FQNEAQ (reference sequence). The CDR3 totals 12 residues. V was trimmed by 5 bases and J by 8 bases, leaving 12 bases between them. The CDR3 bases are TGTGCCAGCAGCCCGACTCTATTCGAAGCTTTCTTT. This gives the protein CASSPTLFEAFF.

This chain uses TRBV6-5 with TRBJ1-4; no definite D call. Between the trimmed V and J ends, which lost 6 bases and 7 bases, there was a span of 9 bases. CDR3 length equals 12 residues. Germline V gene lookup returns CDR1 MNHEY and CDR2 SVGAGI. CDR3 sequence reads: CASRRGREKLFF. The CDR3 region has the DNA TGTGCCAGCAGGCGCGGGCGTGAAAAACTGTTTTTT.

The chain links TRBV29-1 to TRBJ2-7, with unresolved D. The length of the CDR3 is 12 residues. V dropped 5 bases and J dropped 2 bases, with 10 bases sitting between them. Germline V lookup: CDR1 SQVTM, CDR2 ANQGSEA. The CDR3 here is CSVMTGPYEQYF. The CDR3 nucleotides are TGCAGCGTTATGACGGGTCCCTACGAGCAGTACTTC.

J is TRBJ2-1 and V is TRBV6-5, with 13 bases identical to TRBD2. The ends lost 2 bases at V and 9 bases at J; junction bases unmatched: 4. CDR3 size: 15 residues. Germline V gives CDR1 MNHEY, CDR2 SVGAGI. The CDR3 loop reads CASSYQTSGRGEQFF. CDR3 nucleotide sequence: TGTGCCAGCAGTTACCAAACTAGCGGGAGGGGTGAGCAGTTCTTC.

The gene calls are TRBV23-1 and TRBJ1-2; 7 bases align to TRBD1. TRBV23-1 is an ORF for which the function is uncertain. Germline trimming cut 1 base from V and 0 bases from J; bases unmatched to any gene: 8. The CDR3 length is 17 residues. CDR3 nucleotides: TGCGCCAGCAGTCAATTGGCGGGACAGCTTTCTAACTATGGCTACACCTTC. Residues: CASSQLAGQLSNYGYTF.